The text below deals with one TCR beta chain. Its antigen is still unknown. No quality values exist for individual bases; no much larger clone is one base distant. The germline V gene specifies SGHRS as CDR1 and YFSETQ as CDR2. The CDR3 holds 15 amino acids from the cysteine to the phenylalanine. The read is trimmed to its CDR3 DNA, 45 bases read in frame from base 1. The junction shows trimming of 1 base on V and 4 bases on J, and the gene matches do not reach 5 bases of it. TCR beta CDR3 regions were sequenced from DNA using the immunoSEQ Assay. As for how the authors treated the data: T cell density was computed as TCR beta template counts normalized to usable DNA estimated by amplifying housekeeping genes. The preseqR package was used to estimate richness by extrapolating to 400,000 templates for PBMC samples and to 120,000 templates for tissue samples. Clonality was calculated as one minus Pielou's evenness. Tissue-enriched TCRs were identified through differential abundance testing performed on productive amino-acid clonotypes, with a minimum total count of 5 and an alpha of 0.1. Repertoire overlap between compartments was quantified with the Jaccard Index and Morisita Overlap Index. GLIPH clustered TCR beta CDR3s with public tetramer-defined viral CDR3s; viral motifs required at least three viral sequences plus V-gene enrichment. Entries here come from immuneACCESS through TCRdb and include only in-frame sequences with V and J called. Some clones fail to appear in such tables; in the studies checked, an unresolved V gene covers under half of the shortfall, and the cause of the remainder is unknown. Clone size and V and J calls were adopted from that table, with D and trimming inferred from the DNA. The sample table contains more than 15,000 clones; only one count was recorded for about 85% of them. The ten largest clonotypes hold 20% to 25% of the sample.

The sample originates from a study of T cells in localized non-small cell lung cancer (TCRdb year 2020). In the study overall: The study examined T cell repertoires in hundreds of patients with early-stage NSCLC and compared tumors with uninvolved tumor-adjacent lungs. All 220 or so NSCLC patients in the cohort were treatment-naive and had localized lung tumors that were resected. The mean age of the NSCLC patients was roughly 70 years, with about 120 men and 107 women. Results and caveats for the whole study, not just this receptor: Because multi-region tumor sequencing was not done, intratumor heterogeneity could not be ruled out. A median of roughly 60 of the top 100 tumor clones were detected in paired uninvolved adjacent lung, and 25 to 35 of these tumor clones were also found among the top 100 clones of the paired uninvolved adjacent lung. Uninvolved tumor-adjacent lung showed the highest T cell clonality, higher than tumor, which suggests more focused antigenic responses in the uninvolved tumor-adjacent lung. Because the study design was exploratory, TCR variables were selected using unadjusted p-values without false-discovery rate correction. Longer overall survival was associated with higher blood T cell density, whereas shorter survival was associated with higher adjacent-lung clonality.

At diagnosis, peripheral blood, uninvolved tumor-adjacent lung and tumor were collected and stored as a combination of fresh-frozen and FFPE material. For TCR repertoire profiling, blood samples were analyzed in the form of peripheral blood mononuclear cells. The sample here was peripheral blood, taken before any cancer treatment. This chain is built from TRBV5-1 and TRBJ1-1, with 9 bases matching TRBD1. This clonotype originated in an older male donor with stage I lung adenocarcinoma. The CDR3 corresponds to CASSLRTGDGTEAFF. The nucleotide sequence reads TGCGCCAGCAGCTTGAGGACAGGGGACGGCACTGAAGCTTTCTTT.